The clone carrying this T cell receptor beta chain was found a few times. The antigen is not known. The data were taken from a study of naive and memory T cell subsets. Germline V gene data show CDR1 as SGDLS and CDR2 as YYNGEE. This CDR3 contains 17 residues. Trimming took off 0 bases at V and 0 bases at J, with 13 bases between the two ends. Two oligonucleotides, mixed equimolar, formed the beta constant-region primer covering TRBC1 and TRBC2. Four rounds of PCR amplified the ligated cDNA using nested alpha and beta constant-region primers plus SP2. Via MiXCR, TCRdb re-called the UMI-ligation and nested PCR reads, giving one row per CDR3 protein. The sample includes over 110,000 distinct CDR3 sequences, roughly a fifth of them seen just once. General study findings and limits: Especially in CD8 cells, naive repertoires contained a few larger clonotypes, possibly CD45RA-re-expressing memory cells. In CD4 and CD8 cells, diversity dropped from naive through EMRA.

The sequence derives from a human donor in good health. The sequenced sample consisted of naive CD8+ T cells from blood. The chain combines TRBV9 with TRBJ1-5; tentatively, D is TRBD1 (5 bases). DNA for the CDR3: TGTGCCAGCAGCGTAGAACCGGGACTTTATAGCAATCAGCCCCAGCATTTT. Its protein product is CASSVEPGLYSNQPQHF.